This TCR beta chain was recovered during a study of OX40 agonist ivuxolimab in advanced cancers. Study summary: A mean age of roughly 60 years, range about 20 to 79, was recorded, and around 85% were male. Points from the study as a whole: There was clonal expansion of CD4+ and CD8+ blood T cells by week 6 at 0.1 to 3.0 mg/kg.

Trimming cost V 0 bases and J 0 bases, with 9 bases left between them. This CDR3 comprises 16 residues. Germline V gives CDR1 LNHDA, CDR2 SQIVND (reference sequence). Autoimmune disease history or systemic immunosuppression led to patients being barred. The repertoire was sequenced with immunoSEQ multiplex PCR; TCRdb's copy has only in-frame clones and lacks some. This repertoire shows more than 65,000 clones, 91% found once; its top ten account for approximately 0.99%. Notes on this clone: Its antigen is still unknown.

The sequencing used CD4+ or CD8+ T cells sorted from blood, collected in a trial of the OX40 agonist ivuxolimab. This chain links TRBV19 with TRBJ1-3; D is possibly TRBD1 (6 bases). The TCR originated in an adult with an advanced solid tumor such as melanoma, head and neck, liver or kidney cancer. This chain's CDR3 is CASSIEQGSSGNTIYF. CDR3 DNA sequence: TGTGCCAGTAGTATAGAGCAGGGGAGCTCTGGAAACACCATATATTTT.